The source of this T cell receptor (beta chain) is a study of human T cells and chemical hapten exposure. For this clonotype: Antigen unknown.

TCRdb reprocessed the RACE reads via MiXCR and lists one record per CDR3 protein. The sample holds hundreds of thousands of distinct CDR3 sequences; roughly 6.3% are singletons and the top ten take about 5.6%. Overall study results and limits: TCRs above 1 in 1000 frequency did not change with DPC sensitization. It was expanded TCRs that formed significantly more large CDR3 similarity clusters than controls did.

Time point indicated: patch test 2, 6 weeks after DPC sensitization. Treatment specified: therapeutic diphenylcyclopropenone sensitization with weekly scalp DPC. Alopecia patients, 18 to 70 years old and DPC-suitable, served as donors. The clonotype was recovered from a woman aged 18-30 years with alopecia areata. Some clones in this sample may be carry-over from other donors' samples. Sequenced here: whole blood, sampled in connection with sensitization to the hapten diphenylcyclopropenone (DPC).

CDR3 in amino acids: CAGLATTGELFF. The CDR3 DNA sequence: TGCGCGGGACTAGCGACCACCGGGGAGCTGTTTTTT. V usage is TRBV29-1 and J usage is TRBJ2-2; 10 bases line up with TRBD2. The length of the CDR3 is 12 residues. Germline V gene lookup returns CDR1 SQVTM and CDR2 ANQGSEA.